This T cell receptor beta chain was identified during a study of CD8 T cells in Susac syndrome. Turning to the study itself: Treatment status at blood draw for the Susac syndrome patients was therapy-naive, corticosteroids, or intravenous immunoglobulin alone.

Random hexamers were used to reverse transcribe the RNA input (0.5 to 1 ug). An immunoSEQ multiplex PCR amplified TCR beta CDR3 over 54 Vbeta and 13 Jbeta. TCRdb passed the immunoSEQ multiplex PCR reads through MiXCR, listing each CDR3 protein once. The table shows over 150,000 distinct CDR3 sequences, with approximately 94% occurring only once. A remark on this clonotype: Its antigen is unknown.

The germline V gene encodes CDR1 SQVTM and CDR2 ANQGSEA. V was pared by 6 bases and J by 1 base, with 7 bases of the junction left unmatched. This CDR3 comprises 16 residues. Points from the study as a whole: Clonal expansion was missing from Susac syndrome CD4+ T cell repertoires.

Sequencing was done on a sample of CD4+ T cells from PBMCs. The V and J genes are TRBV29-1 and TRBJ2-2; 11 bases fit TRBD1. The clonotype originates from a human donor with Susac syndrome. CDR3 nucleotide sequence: TGCAGCGTAGCCGGGACAGGGGGAATGAACACCGGGGAGCTGTTTTTT. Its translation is CSVAGTGGMNTGELFF.